The rows below give T cell receptor beta chains drawn from one sample of a study of T cell responses to AZD1222 COVID-19 vaccine. Clones were read by immunoSEQ multiplex PCR, and TCRdb kept only the in-frame ones, dropping some. Of over 100,000 clones in the sample, roughly 86% were seen once. The sequenced sample was peripheral blood, obtained 28 days after the second AZD1222 dose. The origin of the receptors is an adult who received the AZD1222 COVID-19 vaccine. Both conserved end residues are part of each CDR3. D genes are given only for firm matches. Rows may omit the clone size; those that give it use once, few, many or a size class.

d_call	j_call	v_call	clone_size	cdr3_nt	cdr3_aa
NA	TRBJ1-4	TRBV27	NA	TGTGCCAGCAGTTGGGACCTAGGGCGCCGTAATGAAAAACTGTTTTTT	CASSWDLGRRNEKLFF
TRBD1	TRBJ2-7	TRBV27	NA	TGTGCCAGCAGCCGGGACAGGGCCGCCGGCGAGCAGTACTTC	CASSRDRAAGEQYF
NA	TRBJ1-2	TRBV10-3	few	TGTGCCATCAGCCGGGACTTCGGGTACCATGGCTACACCTTC	CAISRDFGYHGYTF
TRBD2	TRBJ2-5	TRBV24-1	NA	TGTGCCACCAGTGATAAGCGGGGGGGCCAAGAGACCCAGTACTTC	CATSDKRGGQETQYF
NA	TRBJ2-3	TRBV4-2	NA	TGTGCCAGCAGCCAAGATCCCTTTGACTCTCCAGATACGCAGTATTTT	CASSQDPFDSPDTQYF
NA	TRBJ1-2	TRBV7-9	NA	TGTGCCAGCAGCCCTTACAGGGAGGGTAACTATGGCTACACCTTC	CASSPYREGNYGYTF
NA	TRBJ1-5	TRBV5-5	once	TGTGCCAGCAGCTTGTTCAATCAGCCCCAGCATTTT	CASSLFNQPQHF
TRBD2	TRBJ2-5	TRBV19	NA	TGTGCCAGTAGTACGCTAGCGGGGAGAGAGACCCAGTACTTC	CASSTLAGRETQYF
TRBD1	TRBJ1-5	TRBV28	NA	TGTGCCAGCAGTTCACGATCCGGGACAGGGCGTCGGCCCCAGCATTTT	CASSSRSGTGRRPQHF
NA	TRBJ1-2	TRBV14	NA	TGTGCCAGCAGCCAAGATATTGGGACAAGCCGACTCTATGGCTACACCTTC	CASSQDIGTSRLYGYTF
NA	TRBJ2-3	TRBV30	NA	TGTGCCTGGAGTGTAATTGGTCCGATCTCTTTACCGAGCACAGATACGCAGTATTTT	CAWSVIGPISLPSTDTQYF
NA	TRBJ1-1	TRBV7-6	NA	TGTGCCAGCAGCTCCCAGCGACGGCTGAACACTGAAGCTTTCTTT	CASSSQRRLNTEAFF
NA	TRBJ2-2	TRBV10-3	NA	TGTGCCATCAGCCTACAGGGGGGGACCGGGGAGCTGTTTTTT	CAISLQGGTGELFF
TRBD1	TRBJ1-2	TRBV5-1	NA	TGCGCCAGCAGCTTGGTGGACAGGCCTTTAGGGAGGTATGGCTACACCTTC	CASSLVDRPLGRYGYTF
TRBD2	TRBJ2-5	TRBV4-3	NA	TGCGCCAGCAGCCAAGGACTAGCGGGGGTTGAGACCCAGTACTTC	CASSQGLAGVETQYF
NA	TRBJ2-7	TRBV7-9	NA	TGTGCCAGCAGCTTAAGCTCCTACGAGCAGTACTTC	CASSLSSYEQYF
TRBD2	TRBJ2-7	TRBV4-3	NA	TGCGCCAGCAGCCAAGATTTCACTAGCGGTCCCTACGAGCAGTACTTC	CASSQDFTSGPYEQYF
NA	TRBJ1-2	TRBV4-1	few	TGCGCCAGCAGCCCAGCCTTCGGGAGCCGCTATGGCTACACCTTC	CASSPAFGSRYGYTF
TRBD1	TRBJ1-6	TRBV29-1	NA	TGCAGCGTTACCTCCGGGACAGCACATTCACCCCTCCACTTT	CSVTSGTAHSPLHF
NA	TRBJ1-1	TRBV12-3/TRBV12-4	NA	TGTGCCAGCGAGGGGGTAAGCAACACTGAAGCTTTCTTT	CASEGVSNTEAFF
TRBD2	TRBJ2-1	TRBV6-2/TRBV6-3	NA	TGTGCCAGCAGTTACCCCCCCTATAGCAAGGCGGGAGAGATCTACAATGAGCAGTTCTTC	CASSYPPYSKAGEIYNEQFF
NA	TRBJ2-2	TRBV10-3	NA	TGTGCCACCAAAAACGGGAACCCAGGGGGGGACGGGGAGCTGTTTTTT	CATKNGNPGGDGELFF
TRBD2	TRBJ2-1	TRBV5-4	many	TGTGCCAGCAGCTTATTCGAGCGGGAGGAGCAGTTCTTC	CASSLFEREEQFF
TRBD1	TRBJ2-3	TRBV5-6	NA	TGTGCCAGCAGCCATGGACAGGGGGCGCGAGATACGCAGTATTTT	CASSHGQGARDTQYF
NA	TRBJ2-5	TRBV27	NA	TGTGCCAGCAGGGATCGGGAGACCCAGTACTTC	CASRDRETQYF
TRBD1	TRBJ1-6	TRBV9	NA	TGTGCCAGCAGCGGATCGACAGGGAATAATTCACCCCTCCACTTT	CASSGSTGNNSPLHF
TRBD2	TRBJ2-5	TRBV5-4	NA	TGTGCCAGCAGCGCCACGGGAGTAGCGGGAGTAGAGACCCAGTACTTC	CASSATGVAGVETQYF
TRBD1	TRBJ1-1	TRBV4-3	NA	TGCGCCAGCAGCCCTTCAAGGGCAGGGGGGAACACTGAAGCTTTCTTT	CASSPSRAGGNTEAFF
NA	TRBJ2-5	TRBV7-2	NA	TGTGCCAGCAGCTCCCTGAGAGCGGGCCAAGAGACCCAGTACTTC	CASSSLRAGQETQYF